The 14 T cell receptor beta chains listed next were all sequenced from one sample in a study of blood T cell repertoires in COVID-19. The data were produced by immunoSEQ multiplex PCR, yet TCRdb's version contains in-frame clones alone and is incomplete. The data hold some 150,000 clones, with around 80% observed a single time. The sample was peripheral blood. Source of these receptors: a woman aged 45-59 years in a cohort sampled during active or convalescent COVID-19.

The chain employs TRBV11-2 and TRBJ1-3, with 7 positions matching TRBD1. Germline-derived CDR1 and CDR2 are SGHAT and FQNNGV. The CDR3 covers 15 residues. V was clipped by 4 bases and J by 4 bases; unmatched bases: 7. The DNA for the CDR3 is TGTGCCAGCAGCTCCGGACAGGAACGAGGAAACACCATATATTTT. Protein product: CASSSGQERGNTIYF.

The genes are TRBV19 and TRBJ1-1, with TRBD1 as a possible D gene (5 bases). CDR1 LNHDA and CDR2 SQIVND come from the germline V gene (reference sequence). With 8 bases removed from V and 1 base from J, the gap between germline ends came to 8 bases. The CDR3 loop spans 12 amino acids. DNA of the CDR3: TGTGCCAGTGATACAGGGAACACTGAAGCTTTCTTT. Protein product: CASDTGNTEAFF.

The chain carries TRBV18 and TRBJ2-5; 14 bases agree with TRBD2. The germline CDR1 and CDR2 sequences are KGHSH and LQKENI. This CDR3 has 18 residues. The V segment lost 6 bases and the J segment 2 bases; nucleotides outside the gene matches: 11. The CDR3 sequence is CASSGTSGGRKAQETQYF. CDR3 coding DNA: TGTGCCAGCTCCGGGACTAGCGGGGGCCGGAAGGCACAAGAGACCCAGTACTTC.

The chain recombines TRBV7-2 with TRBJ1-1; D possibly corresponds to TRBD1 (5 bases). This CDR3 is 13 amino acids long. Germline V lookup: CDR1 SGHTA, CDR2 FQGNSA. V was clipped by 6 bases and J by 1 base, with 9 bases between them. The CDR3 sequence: CASRRGQNTEAFF. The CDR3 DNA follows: TGTGCCAGCAGGCGTGGACAGAACACTGAAGCTTTCTTT.

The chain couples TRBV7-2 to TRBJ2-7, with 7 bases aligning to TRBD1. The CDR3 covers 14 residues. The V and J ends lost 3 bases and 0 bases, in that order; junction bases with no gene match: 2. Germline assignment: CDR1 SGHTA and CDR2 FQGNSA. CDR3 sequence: CASSLTGISYEQYF. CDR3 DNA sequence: TGTGCCAGCAGCTTGACAGGGATCTCCTACGAGCAGTACTTC.

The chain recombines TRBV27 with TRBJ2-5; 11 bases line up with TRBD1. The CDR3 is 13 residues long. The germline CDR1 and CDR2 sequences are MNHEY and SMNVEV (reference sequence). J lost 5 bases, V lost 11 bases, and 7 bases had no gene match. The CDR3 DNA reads TGTGCCTCCAGGACAGGGGGCAGGGAGACCCAGTACTTC. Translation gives CASRTGGRETQYF.

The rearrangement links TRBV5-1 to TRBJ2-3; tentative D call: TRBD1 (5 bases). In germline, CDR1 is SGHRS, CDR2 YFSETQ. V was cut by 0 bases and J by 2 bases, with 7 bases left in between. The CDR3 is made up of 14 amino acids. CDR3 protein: CASSLGGSTDTQYF. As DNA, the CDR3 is TGCGCCAGCAGCTTGGGGGGCTCCACAGATACGCAGTATTTT.

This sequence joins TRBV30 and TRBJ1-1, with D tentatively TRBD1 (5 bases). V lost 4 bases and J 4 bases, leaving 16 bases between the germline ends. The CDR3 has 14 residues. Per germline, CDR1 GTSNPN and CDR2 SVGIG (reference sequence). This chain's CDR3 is CAWTRRGIFTEAFF. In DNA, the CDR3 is TGTGCCTGGACTCGCCGGGGGATATTCACTGAAGCTTTCTTT.

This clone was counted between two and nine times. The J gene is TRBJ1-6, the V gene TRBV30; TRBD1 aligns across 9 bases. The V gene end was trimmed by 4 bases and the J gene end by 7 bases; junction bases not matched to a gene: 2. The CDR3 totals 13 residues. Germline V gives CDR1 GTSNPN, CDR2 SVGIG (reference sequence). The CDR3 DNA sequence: TGTGCCTGGACTGGACAGGGGAATTCACCCCTCCACTTT. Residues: CAWTGQGNSPLHF.

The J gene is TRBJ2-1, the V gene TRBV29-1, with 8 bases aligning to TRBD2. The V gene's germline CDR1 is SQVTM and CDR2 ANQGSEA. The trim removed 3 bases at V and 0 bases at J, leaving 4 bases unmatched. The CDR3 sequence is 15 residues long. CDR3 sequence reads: CSVDQAGDSYNEQFF. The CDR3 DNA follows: TGCAGCGTTGACCAAGCGGGGGACTCCTACAATGAGCAGTTCTTC.

The CDR3 DNA reads as TGTGCCAGCAGTAAGGGGTGGGGTGAAAAACTGTTTTTT. It yields the protein CASSKGWGEKLFF. The V and J genes are TRBV12-3 or TRBV12-4 and TRBJ1-4, with a possible D match to TRBD1 (5 bases). The V end lost 5 bases, the J end lost 7 bases, and 11 bases lay between the germline ends. This CDR3 contains 13 residues.

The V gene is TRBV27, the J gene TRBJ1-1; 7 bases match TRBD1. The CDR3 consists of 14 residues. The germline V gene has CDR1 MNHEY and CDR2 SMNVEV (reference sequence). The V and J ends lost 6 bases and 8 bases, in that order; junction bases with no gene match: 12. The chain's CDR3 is CASSPGGLTREAFF. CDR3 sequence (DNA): TGTGCCAGCAGCCCAGGGGGACTGACTCGCGAAGCTTTCTTT.

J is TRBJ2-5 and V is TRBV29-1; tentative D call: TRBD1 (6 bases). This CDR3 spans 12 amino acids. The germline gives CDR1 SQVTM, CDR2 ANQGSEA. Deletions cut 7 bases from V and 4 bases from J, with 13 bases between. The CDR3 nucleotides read TGCAGCGCCTACAGGGTGCGAGAGACCCAGTACTTC. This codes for CSAYRVRETQYF.

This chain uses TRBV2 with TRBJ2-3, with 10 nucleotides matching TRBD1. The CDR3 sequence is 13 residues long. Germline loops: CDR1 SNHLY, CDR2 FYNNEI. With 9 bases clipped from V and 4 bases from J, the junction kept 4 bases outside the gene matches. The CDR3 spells CARTGTGADTQYF. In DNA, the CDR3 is TGTGCCAGAACCGGGACAGGGGCAGATACGCAGTATTTT.